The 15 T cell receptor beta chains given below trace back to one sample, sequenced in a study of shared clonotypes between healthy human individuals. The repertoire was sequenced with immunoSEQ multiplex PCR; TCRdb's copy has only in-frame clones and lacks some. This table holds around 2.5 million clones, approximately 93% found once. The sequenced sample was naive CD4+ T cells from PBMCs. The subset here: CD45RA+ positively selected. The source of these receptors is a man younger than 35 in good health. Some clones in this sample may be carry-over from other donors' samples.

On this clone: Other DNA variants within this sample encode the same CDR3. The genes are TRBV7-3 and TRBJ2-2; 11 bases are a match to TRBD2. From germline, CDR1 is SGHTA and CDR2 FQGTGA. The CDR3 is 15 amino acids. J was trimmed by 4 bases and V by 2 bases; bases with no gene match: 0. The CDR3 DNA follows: TGTGCCAGCAGCTTAGGACTAGCGGGCACCGGGGAGCTGTTTTTT. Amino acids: CASSLGLAGTGELFF.

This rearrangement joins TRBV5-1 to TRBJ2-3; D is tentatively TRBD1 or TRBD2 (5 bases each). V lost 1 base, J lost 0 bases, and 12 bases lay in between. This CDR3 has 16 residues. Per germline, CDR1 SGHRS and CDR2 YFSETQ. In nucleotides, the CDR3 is TGCGCCAGCAGCTTGTATGGGGGTCCTAGCACAGATACGCAGTATTTT. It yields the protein CASSLYGGPSTDTQYF.

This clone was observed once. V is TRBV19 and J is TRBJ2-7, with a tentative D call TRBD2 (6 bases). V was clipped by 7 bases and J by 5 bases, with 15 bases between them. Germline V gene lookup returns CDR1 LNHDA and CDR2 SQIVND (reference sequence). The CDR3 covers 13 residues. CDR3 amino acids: CASTPRWGDEQYF. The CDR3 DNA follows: TGTGCCAGTACCCCCCGCTGGGGGGACGAGCAGTACTTC.

The CDR3 DNA reads TGCGCCAGCAGCCAGATCCCCGCGGGGAGCGGGAGGTTCGTAAATGAGCAGTTCTTC. This codes for CASSQIPAGSGRFVNEQFF. The rearrangement links TRBV4-1 to TRBJ2-1; 9 bases match TRBD2. Germline V gene data show CDR1 as MGHRA and CDR2 as YSYEKL. The CDR3 length is 19 residues. V lost 3 bases and J lost 7; bases outside the gene matches: 19.

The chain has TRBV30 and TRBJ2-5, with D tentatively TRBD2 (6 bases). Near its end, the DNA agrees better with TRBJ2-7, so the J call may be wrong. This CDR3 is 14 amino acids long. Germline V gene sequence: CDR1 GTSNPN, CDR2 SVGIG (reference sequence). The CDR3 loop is CAWHTGTFSYEQYF. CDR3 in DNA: TGTGCCTGGCACACCGGGACTTTCTCCTACGAGCAGTACTTC.

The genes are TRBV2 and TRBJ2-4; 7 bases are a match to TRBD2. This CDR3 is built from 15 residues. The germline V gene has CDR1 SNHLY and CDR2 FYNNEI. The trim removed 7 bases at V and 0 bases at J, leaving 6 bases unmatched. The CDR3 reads CASNPGGIAKNIQYF. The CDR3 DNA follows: TGTGCCAGCAACCCGGGGGGTATAGCCAAAAACATTCAGTACTTC.

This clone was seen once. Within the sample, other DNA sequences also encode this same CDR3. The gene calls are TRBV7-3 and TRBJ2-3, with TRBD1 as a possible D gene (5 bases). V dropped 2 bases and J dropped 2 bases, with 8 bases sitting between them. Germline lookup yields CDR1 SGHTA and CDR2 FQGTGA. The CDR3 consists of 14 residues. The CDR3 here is CASSLLGVTDTQYF. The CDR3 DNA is TGTGCCAGCAGCTTACTAGGGGTCACAGATACGCAGTATTTT.

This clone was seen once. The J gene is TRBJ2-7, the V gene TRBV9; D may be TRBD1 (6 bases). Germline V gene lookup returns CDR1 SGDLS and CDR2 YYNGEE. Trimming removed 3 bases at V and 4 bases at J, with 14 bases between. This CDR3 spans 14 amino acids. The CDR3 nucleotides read TGTGCCAGCAGCGCTTCTACAGGGATTTACGAGCAGTACTTC. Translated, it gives CASSASTGIYEQYF.

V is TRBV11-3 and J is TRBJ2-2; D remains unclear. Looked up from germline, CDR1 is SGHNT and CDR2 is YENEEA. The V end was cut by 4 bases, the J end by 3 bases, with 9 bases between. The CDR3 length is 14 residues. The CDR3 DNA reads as TGTGCCAGCAGCTCTCTGGGCCACACCGGGGAGCTGTTTTTT. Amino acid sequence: CASSSLGHTGELFF.

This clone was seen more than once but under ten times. The CDR3 region is CASSDLGAGGYTF. The CDR3 DNA sequence: TGTGCCAGCAGTGACCTGGGGGCGGGTGGCTACACCTTC. The V call is TRBV2, the J call TRBJ1-2; tentatively, D is TRBD1 (6 bases). This CDR3 spans 13 amino acids. Per germline, CDR1 SNHLY and CDR2 FYNNEI. V was shortened by 3 bases and J by 7 bases, with 12 bases between the two germline ends.

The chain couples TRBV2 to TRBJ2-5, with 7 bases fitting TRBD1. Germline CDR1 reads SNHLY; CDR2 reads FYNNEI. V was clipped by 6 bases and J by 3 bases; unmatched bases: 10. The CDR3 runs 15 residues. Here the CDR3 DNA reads TGTGCCAGCAGCGTAGACAGGGAAGTTGAAGAGACCCAGTACTTC. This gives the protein CASSVDREVEETQYF.

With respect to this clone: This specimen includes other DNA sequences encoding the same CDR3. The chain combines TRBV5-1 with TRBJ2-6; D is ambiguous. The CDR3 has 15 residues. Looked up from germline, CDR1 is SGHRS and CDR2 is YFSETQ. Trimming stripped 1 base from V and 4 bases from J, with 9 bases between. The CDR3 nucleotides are TGCGCCAGCAGCTTGACGGGTTCCGGGGCCAACGTCCTGACTTTC. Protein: CASSLTGSGANVLTF. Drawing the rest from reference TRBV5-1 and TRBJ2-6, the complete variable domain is KAGVTQTPRYLIKTRGQQVTLSCSPISGHRSVSWYQQTPGQGLQFLFEYFSETQRNKGNFPGRFSGRQFSNSRSEMNVSTLELGDSALYLCASSLTGSGANVLTFGAGSRLTVL.

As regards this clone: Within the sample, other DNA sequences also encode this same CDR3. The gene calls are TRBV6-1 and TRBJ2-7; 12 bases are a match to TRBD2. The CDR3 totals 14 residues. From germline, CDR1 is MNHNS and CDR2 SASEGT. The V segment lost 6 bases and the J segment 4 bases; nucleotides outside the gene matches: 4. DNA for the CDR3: TGTGCCAGCAGCAGGCTAGCGGGAGGGTACGAGCAGTACTTC. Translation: CASSRLAGGYEQYF.

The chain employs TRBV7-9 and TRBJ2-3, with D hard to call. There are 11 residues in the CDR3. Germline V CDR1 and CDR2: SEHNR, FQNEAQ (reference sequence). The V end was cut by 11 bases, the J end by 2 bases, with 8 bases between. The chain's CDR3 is CAGAITDTQYF. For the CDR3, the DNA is TGTGCCGGCGCAATCACAGATACGCAGTATTTT.

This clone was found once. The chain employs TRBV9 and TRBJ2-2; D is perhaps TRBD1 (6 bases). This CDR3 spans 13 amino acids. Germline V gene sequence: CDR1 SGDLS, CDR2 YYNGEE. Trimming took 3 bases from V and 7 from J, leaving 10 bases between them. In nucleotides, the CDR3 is TGTGCCAGCAGCGCGTACAGGGACGGGGAGCTGTTTTTT. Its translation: CASSAYRDGELFF.